This TCR beta chain emerged from a study of cytomegalovirus exposure and HLA in healthy donors. General study findings and limits: Whilst most TCR sequences proved rare, a subset of public TCRs occurred across many donors.

The V gene's germline CDR1 is WNHNN and CDR2 SYGVQD (reference sequence). This CDR3 spans 16 amino acids. Trimming removed 0 bases from V and 4 bases from J; junction bases left unmatched: 7. Libraries were prepared by immunoSEQ multiplex PCR; TCRdb keeps only in-frame clonotypes and omits some of them. The sample lists 110,000 to 150,000 clones, 88% occurring once. A remark on this clone: Its antigen is as yet unknown.

The origin of this receptor is a woman aged 18-29 years in good health and CMV-seropositive. This chain joins TRBV10-1 and TRBJ2-3, with 7 bases lining up with TRBD2. Specimen: PBMCs. CDR3 sequence: CASSESWEGPPDTQYF. CDR3 DNA: TGCGCCAGCAGTGAGTCTTGGGAGGGTCCCCCAGATACGCAGTATTTT.